This TCR beta chain was profiled in a study of regulatory T cells in long-lasting Graves disease. Study-level findings and limits: Persistent disease favored TRBV28, TRBJ1-2 and TRBJ2-5.

Time point indicated: persistent/refractory GD, antithyroid drugs over 5 years with positive TRAb. TCR sequences were obtained from RNA taken from PBMCs. Patients met American Thyroid Association criteria for Graves' disease. Through Arm-PCR of CDR3 regions and iRepertoire HTBI primers, TCR beta libraries were built. In the original workflow: Throughout the samples, researchers identified roughly 60 TRBV and about 15 TRBJ segments. MiXCR, run by TCRdb on the multiplex PCR reads, gives a single entry per CDR3 protein. These V and J calls derive from TCRdb rather than the authors' analysis. The table records about 460,000 distinct CDR3 sequences, 20% to 25% of them present only once. Ten or more counts support this clonotype. The antigen is undetermined. Germline V lookup: CDR1 SGHTA, CDR2 FQGNSA. With 5 bases clipped from V and 1 base from J, the junction kept 4 bases outside the gene matches. CDR3 length equals 14 residues.

The starting material was peripheral blood mononuclear cells (PBMCs), obtained when the disease was refractory, from a patient treated with antithyroid drugs. V usage is TRBV7-2 and J usage is TRBJ1-1; 7 positions match TRBD1. This TCR was recovered from a female donor with Graves disease. CDR3 in DNA: TGTGCCAGCAGCCCCCGGACAGGGAACACTGAAGCTTTCTTT. Protein sequence: CASSPRTGNTEAFF.